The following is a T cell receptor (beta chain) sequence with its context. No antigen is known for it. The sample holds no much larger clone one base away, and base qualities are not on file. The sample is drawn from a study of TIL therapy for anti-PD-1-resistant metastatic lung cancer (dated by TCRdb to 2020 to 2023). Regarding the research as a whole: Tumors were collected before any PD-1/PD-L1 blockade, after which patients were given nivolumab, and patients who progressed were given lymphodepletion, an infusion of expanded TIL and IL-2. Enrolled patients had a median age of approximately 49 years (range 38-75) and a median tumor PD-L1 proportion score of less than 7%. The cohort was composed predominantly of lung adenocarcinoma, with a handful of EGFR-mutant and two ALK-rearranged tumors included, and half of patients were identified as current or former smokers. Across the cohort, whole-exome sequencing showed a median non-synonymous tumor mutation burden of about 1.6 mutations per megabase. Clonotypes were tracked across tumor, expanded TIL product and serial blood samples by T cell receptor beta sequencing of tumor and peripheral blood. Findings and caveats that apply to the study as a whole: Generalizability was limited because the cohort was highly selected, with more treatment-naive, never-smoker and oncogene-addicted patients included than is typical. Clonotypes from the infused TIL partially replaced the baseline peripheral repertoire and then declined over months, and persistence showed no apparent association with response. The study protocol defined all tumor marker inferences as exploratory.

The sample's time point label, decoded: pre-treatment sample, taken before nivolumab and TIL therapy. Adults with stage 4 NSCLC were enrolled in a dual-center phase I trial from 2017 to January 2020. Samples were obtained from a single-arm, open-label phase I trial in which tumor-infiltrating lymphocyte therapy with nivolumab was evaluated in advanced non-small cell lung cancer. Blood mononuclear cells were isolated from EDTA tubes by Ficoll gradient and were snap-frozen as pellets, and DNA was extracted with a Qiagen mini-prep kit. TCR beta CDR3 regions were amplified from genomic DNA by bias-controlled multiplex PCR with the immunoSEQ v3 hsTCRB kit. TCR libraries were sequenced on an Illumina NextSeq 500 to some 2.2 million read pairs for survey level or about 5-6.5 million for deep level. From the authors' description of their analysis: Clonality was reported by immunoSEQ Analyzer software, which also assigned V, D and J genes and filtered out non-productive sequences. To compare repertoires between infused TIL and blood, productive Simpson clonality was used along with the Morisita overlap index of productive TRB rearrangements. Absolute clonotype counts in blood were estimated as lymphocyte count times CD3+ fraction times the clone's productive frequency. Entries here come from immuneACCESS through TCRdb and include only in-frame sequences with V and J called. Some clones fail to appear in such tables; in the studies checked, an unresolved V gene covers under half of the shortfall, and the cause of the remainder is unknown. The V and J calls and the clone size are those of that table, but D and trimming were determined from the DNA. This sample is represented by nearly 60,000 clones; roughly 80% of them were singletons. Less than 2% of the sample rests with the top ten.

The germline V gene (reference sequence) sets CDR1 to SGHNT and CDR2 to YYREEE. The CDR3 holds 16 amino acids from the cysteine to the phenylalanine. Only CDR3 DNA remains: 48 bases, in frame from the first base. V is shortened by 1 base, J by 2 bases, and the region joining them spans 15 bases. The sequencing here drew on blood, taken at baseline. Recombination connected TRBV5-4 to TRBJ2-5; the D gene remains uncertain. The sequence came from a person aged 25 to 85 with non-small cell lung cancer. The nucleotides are TGTGCCAGCAGCTTGCCAGGACGAGGTAGGCAAGAGACCCAGTACTTC. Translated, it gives CASSLPGRGRQETQYF. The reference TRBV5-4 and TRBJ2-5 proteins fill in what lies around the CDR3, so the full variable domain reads ETGVTQSPTHLIKTRGQQVTLRCSSQSGHNTVSWYQQALGQGPQFIFQYYREEENGRGNFPPRFSGLQFPNYSSELNVNALELDDSALYLCASSLPGRGRQETQYFGPGTRLLVL.